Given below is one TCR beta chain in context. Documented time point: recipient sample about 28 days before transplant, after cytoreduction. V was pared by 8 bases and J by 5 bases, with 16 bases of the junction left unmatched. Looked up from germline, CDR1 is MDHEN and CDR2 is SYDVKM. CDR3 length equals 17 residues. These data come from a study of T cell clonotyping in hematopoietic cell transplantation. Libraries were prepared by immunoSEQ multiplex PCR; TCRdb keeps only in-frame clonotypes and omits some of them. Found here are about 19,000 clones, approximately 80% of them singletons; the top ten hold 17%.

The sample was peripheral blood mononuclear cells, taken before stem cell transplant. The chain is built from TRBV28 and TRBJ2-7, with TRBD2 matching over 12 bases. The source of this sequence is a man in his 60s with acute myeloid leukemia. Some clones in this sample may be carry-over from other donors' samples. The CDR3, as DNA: TGTGCCAGCCGCCCAAGAAAGCTAGCGGGAGGGCCCCACGAGCAGTACTTC. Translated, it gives CASRPRKLAGGPHEQYF.